This is a list of T cell receptor beta chains from one sample in a study of technical replicates of blood from several donors. The protocol was immunoSEQ multiplex PCR, while the TCRdb copy is restricted to in-frame clones and leaves out a portion. This sample has almost 85,000 clones; approximately 97% occur once, and the top ten carry about 0.19%. Sequenced sample: T cells isolated from PBMCs. The receptor set was obtained from a human donor in good health. Both conserved end residues are part of each CDR3. A D gene is named only where the DNA matches it firmly. Clone size is stated in some rows and not others, as once, few, many or a class when expanded.

clone_size: NA
d_call: TRBD1
j_call: TRBJ2-7
v_call: TRBV4-1
cdr3_aa: CASSQPKNAGTGSYEQYF
cdr3_nt: TGCGCCAGCAGCCAACCTAAAAACGCCGGGACAGGGTCCTACGAGCAGTACTTC

clone_size: NA
d_call: TRBD2
j_call: TRBJ2-3
v_call: TRBV5-1
cdr3_aa: CASRMSILAGGSDTQYF
cdr3_nt: TGCGCCAGCAGGATGAGCATATTAGCGGGAGGTTCAGATACGCAGTATTTT

clone_size: NA
d_call: NA
j_call: TRBJ2-5
v_call: TRBV11-2
cdr3_aa: CASSLKRADRRLYQETQYF
cdr3_nt: TGTGCCAGCAGCTTAAAGCGGGCGGACCGACGACTGTACCAAGAGACCCAGTACTTC

clone_size: NA
d_call: NA
j_call: TRBJ2-7
v_call: TRBV1
cdr3_aa: CTSRPRGGLPSYEQYF
cdr3_nt: TGCACCAGCAGGCCAAGGGGAGGCCTTCCCTCCTACGAGCAGTACTTC

clone_size: NA
d_call: NA
j_call: TRBJ2-5
v_call: TRBV5-6
cdr3_aa: CASSFRETQYF
cdr3_nt: TGTGCCAGCAGCTTTAGAGAGACCCAGTACTTC

clone_size: NA
d_call: NA
j_call: TRBJ2-3
v_call: TRBV7-3
cdr3_aa: CASSPGLAFSTDTQYF
cdr3_nt: TGTGCCAGCAGCCCCGGACTGGCCTTTAGCACAGATACGCAGTATTTT

clone_size: NA
d_call: NA
j_call: TRBJ1-1
v_call: TRBV11-2
cdr3_aa: CASREDMGTLNTEAFF
cdr3_nt: TGTGCCAGCCGTGAGGACATGGGGACATTGAACACTGAAGCTTTCTTT

clone_size: NA
d_call: TRBD1
j_call: TRBJ1-5
v_call: TRBV5-6
cdr3_aa: CASSLGDRGSNQPQHF
cdr3_nt: TGTGCCAGCAGCTTGGGAGACAGGGGAAGCAATCAGCCCCAGCATTTT

clone_size: NA
d_call: NA
j_call: TRBJ1-4
v_call: TRBV5-1
cdr3_aa: CASSIDSVRNEKLFF
cdr3_nt: TGCGCCAGCAGCATAGACAGTGTCAGGAATGAAAAACTGTTTTTT

clone_size: NA
d_call: NA
j_call: TRBJ1-1
v_call: TRBV5-6
cdr3_aa: CASSSGGDTDTEAFF
cdr3_nt: TGTGCCAGCAGCTCGGGGGGTGACACTGACACTGAAGCTTTCTTT

clone_size: NA
d_call: TRBD1
j_call: TRBJ1-2
v_call: TRBV12-5
cdr3_aa: CASGLLTGNYGYTF
cdr3_nt: TGTGCTAGTGGCCTCCTGACAGGGAACTATGGCTACACCTTC

clone_size: NA
d_call: TRBD2
j_call: TRBJ2-5
v_call: TRBV18
cdr3_aa: CASSPGLAEETQYF
cdr3_nt: TGTGCCAGCTCACCCGGTCTAGCGGAAGAGACCCAGTACTTC

clone_size: NA
d_call: NA
j_call: TRBJ1-4
v_call: TRBV28
cdr3_aa: CASSSGAAEKLFF
cdr3_nt: TGTGCCAGCAGTTCGGGTGCCGCGGAAAAACTGTTTTTT

clone_size: NA
d_call: TRBD1
j_call: TRBJ1-1
v_call: TRBV9
cdr3_aa: CASSVGQGPTEAFF
cdr3_nt: TGTGCCAGCAGCGTAGGACAGGGGCCCACTGAAGCTTTCTTT

clone_size: NA
d_call: NA
j_call: TRBJ2-5
v_call: TRBV25-1
cdr3_aa: CASSDGTRYPETQYF
cdr3_nt: TGTGCCAGCAGTGACGGGACACGATACCCAGAGACCCAGTACTTC

clone_size: NA
d_call: TRBD2
j_call: TRBJ2-3
v_call: TRBV5-1
cdr3_aa: CASSSAGGGTDTQYF
cdr3_nt: TGCGCCAGCAGTTCTGCGGGGGGGGGAACAGATACGCAGTATTTT

clone_size: NA
d_call: NA
j_call: TRBJ2-3
v_call: TRBV9
cdr3_aa: CASSARGSTIPTDTQYF
cdr3_nt: TGTGCCAGCAGCGCGCGTGGTAGCACAATACCAACAGATACGCAGTATTTT

clone_size: NA
d_call: TRBD1
j_call: TRBJ1-5
v_call: TRBV6-6
cdr3_aa: CASRTGDGVYQPQHF
cdr3_nt: TGTGCCAGCAGGACAGGGGATGGGGTGTATCAGCCCCAGCATTTT

clone_size: NA
d_call: NA
j_call: TRBJ2-5
v_call: TRBV18
cdr3_aa: CASSAGGRETQYF
cdr3_nt: TGTGCCAGCTCGGCAGGGGGGAGAGAGACCCAGTACTTC

clone_size: NA
d_call: NA
j_call: TRBJ2-1
v_call: TRBV2
cdr3_aa: CASLLNEQFF
cdr3_nt: TGTGCCAGCCTTCTCAATGAGCAGTTCTTC

clone_size: NA
d_call: TRBD1
j_call: TRBJ2-5
v_call: TRBV4-1
cdr3_aa: CASSQSLPGQVIQETQYF
cdr3_nt: TGCGCCAGCAGCCAAAGCCTACCGGGACAGGTGATCCAAGAGACCCAGTACTTC

clone_size: NA
d_call: NA
j_call: TRBJ2-3
v_call: TRBV30
cdr3_aa: CAWSPTLWRGRRDTQYF
cdr3_nt: TGTGCCTGGAGTCCTACCCTCTGGAGGGGGCGAAGAGATACGCAGTATTTT

clone_size: NA
d_call: TRBD2
j_call: TRBJ2-1
v_call: TRBV9
cdr3_aa: CASSAGLAGGYEQFF
cdr3_nt: TGTGCCAGCAGCGCAGGACTAGCGGGGGGATATGAGCAGTTCTTC

clone_size: once
d_call: NA
j_call: TRBJ2-3
v_call: TRBV5-4
cdr3_aa: CASSLPGLQFTDTQYF
cdr3_nt: TGTGCCAGCAGCTTGCCTGGACTGCAGTTCACAGATACGCAGTATTTT

clone_size: once
d_call: TRBD2
j_call: TRBJ2-2
v_call: TRBV14
cdr3_aa: CASSLGLAGVSGELFF
cdr3_nt: TGTGCCAGCAGCCTGGGACTAGCGGGAGTTTCCGGGGAGCTGTTTTTT

clone_size: NA
d_call: TRBD2
j_call: TRBJ2-1
v_call: TRBV7-2
cdr3_aa: CASSPGGGLGVNEQFF
cdr3_nt: TGTGCCAGCAGCCCCGGGGGGGGGTTGGGGGTCAATGAGCAGTTCTTC

clone_size: NA
d_call: NA
j_call: TRBJ1-1
v_call: TRBV7-9
cdr3_aa: CASSPRQGGSTEAFF
cdr3_nt: TGTGCCAGCAGCCCGCGGCAGGGTGGCTCCACTGAAGCTTTCTTT

clone_size: NA
d_call: NA
j_call: TRBJ1-1
v_call: TRBV7-8
cdr3_aa: CASSFGTTGQQAFF
cdr3_nt: TGTGCCAGCAGCTTTGGGACCACCGGACAGCAAGCTTTCTTT

clone_size: once
d_call: TRBD2
j_call: TRBJ2-5
v_call: TRBV10-1
cdr3_aa: CASSESPGGQETQYF
cdr3_nt: TGCGCCAGCAGTGAGTCTCCGGGGGGACAAGAGACCCAGTACTTC

clone_size: NA
d_call: TRBD1
j_call: TRBJ1-2
v_call: TRBV6-1
cdr3_aa: CASSVGQTVYGYTF
cdr3_nt: TGTGCCAGCAGTGTGGGACAGACGGTCTATGGCTACACCTTC

clone_size: NA
d_call: TRBD1
j_call: TRBJ2-2
v_call: TRBV30
cdr3_aa: CAWAWGKRDIAGQGSNTGELFF
cdr3_nt: TGTGCCTGGGCCTGGGGAAAGAGGGATATCGCGGGACAGGGGTCTAACACCGGGGAGCTGTTTTTT